This T cell receptor (beta chain) was recovered during a study of blood T cell repertoires in COVID-19. Study details: The samples span acute and convalescent COVID-19 from the United States, Italy and Spain. PBMCs, B-cell-depleted T cells, or T cells provided the cDNA or gDNA that made up the material.

Patients from Seattle were sampled longitudinally, starting during active infection. Germline loops: CDR1 SGHTA, CDR2 FQGNSA. The V end was cut by 7 bases, the J end by 7 bases, with 20 bases between. The CDR3 covers 14 residues. In the source study's methods: Amplification of reference gene primers provided the estimated nucleated cell counts. Only in-frame clones appear in the TCRdb table, and some are missing; sequencing was by immunoSEQ multiplex PCR. The DNA gave D and trimming, while V, J and clone size come from that table. The sample consists of about 210,000 clones, 82% of them appearing once.

V gene TRBV7-2 combines with J gene TRBJ2-7; maybe TRBD2 (6 bases). The sample taken for sequencing was peripheral blood. The sequence was collected from a woman aged 70-85 years with COVID-19, enrolled during active disease. In nucleotides, the CDR3 is TGTGCCAGCACCGTAGGGACTTTTCCTCGGGAGCAGTACTTC. Protein: CASTVGTFPREQYF.